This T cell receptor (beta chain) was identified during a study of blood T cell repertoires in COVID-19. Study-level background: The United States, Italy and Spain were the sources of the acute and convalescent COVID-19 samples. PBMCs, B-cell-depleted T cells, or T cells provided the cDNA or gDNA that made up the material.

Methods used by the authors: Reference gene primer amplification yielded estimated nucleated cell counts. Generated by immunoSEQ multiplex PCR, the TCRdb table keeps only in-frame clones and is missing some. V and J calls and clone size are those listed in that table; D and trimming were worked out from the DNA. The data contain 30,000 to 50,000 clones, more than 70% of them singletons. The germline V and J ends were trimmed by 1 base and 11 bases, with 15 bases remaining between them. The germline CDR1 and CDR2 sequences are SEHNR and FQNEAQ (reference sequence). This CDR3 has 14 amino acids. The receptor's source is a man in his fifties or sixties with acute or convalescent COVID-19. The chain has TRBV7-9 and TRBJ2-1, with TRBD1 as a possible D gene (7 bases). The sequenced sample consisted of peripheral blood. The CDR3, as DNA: TGTGCCAGCAGCTTAGTCCCCCAGGGGGGTCAGCAGTTCTTC. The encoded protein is CASSLVPQGGQQFF.